This entry describes one TCR beta chain. Its target is not known. The source of the sample is a study of monozygotic twins with inflammatory bowel disease. For every donor, one blood sample of over 2 ml was drawn. Study-level results: Varied immunosuppressive treatments among patients may have increased repertoire variability.

The CDR3 consists of 16 residues. CDR1 is MNHEY and CDR2 is SMNVEV in the germline V gene (reference sequence). TCRdb reanalyzed the 5' RACE reads, giving one entry per CDR3 protein sequence and no DNA. The table for this sample gives 200,000 to 250,000 distinct CDR3 sequences. This chain joins TRBV27 and TRBJ1-1; TCRdb's assignment of TRBD1 cannot be checked, as there is no DNA. The material sequenced was blood. This receptor was identified in a human donor with ulcerative colitis or Crohn's disease, or a healthy co-twin of an affected twin (not recorded which). The CDR3 is CASSPPSGARNTEAFF.